Listed below are T cell receptor beta chains from one sample, sequenced in a study of blood T cell repertoires in COVID-19. The assay was immunoSEQ multiplex PCR, and TCRdb's table has in-frame clones only and misses some. The sample includes under 250,000 clones, approximately 91% seen only once; the top ten take approximately 2.6%. What was sequenced was peripheral blood. The receptors here all came from a woman aged 55-69 years with acute or convalescent COVID-19. Both conserved end residues are part of each CDR3. The D gene is left open where the match is weak. The size field is filled for only some rows; it gives once, few, many or a size class.

v_call: TRBV7-9
j_call: TRBJ1-2
d_call: -
clone_size: -
cdr3_nt: TGTGCCAGCAGCTTTAAAGGGGATGGCTACACCTTC
cdr3_aa: CASSFKGDGYTF

v_call: TRBV5-6
j_call: TRBJ2-7
d_call: -
clone_size: -
cdr3_nt: TGTGCCAGCAGCTTGGGCAGGGTTAGCGAGCAGTACTTC
cdr3_aa: CASSLGRVSEQYF

v_call: TRBV2
j_call: TRBJ1-4
d_call: -
clone_size: -
cdr3_nt: TGTGCCAGTGACAGGCCTACGTTTGCAACTAATGAAAAACTGTTTTTT
cdr3_aa: CASDRPTFATNEKLFF

v_call: TRBV19
j_call: TRBJ2-3
d_call: TRBD2
clone_size: -
cdr3_nt: TGTGCCAGTAGTACGGGACTAGCGGGGGCCTCCACAGATACGCAGTATTTT
cdr3_aa: CASSTGLAGASTDTQYF

v_call: TRBV28
j_call: TRBJ1-1
d_call: TRBD1
clone_size: -
cdr3_nt: TGTGCCAGCAGGGGGGACAGTCCCACTGAAGCTTTCTTT
cdr3_aa: CASRGDSPTEAFF

v_call: TRBV6-4
j_call: TRBJ2-2
d_call: TRBD1
clone_size: -
cdr3_nt: TGTGCCAGCAGTGAACAGGGGGAGGCCACCGGGGAGCTGTTTTTT
cdr3_aa: CASSEQGEATGELFF

v_call: TRBV19
j_call: TRBJ2-7
d_call: TRBD1
clone_size: -
cdr3_nt: TGTGCCAGTAGTGAATGGGACAGGGGCTACGAGCAGTACTTC
cdr3_aa: CASSEWDRGYEQYF

v_call: TRBV4-3
j_call: TRBJ2-7
d_call: TRBD2
clone_size: -
cdr3_nt: TGCGCCAGCAGCCAAGCAGGCGGGAGGGCCTACGAGCAGTACTTC
cdr3_aa: CASSQAGGRAYEQYF

v_call: TRBV6-5
j_call: TRBJ1-6
d_call: TRBD1
clone_size: -
cdr3_nt: TGTGCCAGCTGCCAGGGGACAGGGGTCGAGCCCCTCCACTTT
cdr3_aa: CASCQGTGVEPLHF

v_call: TRBV19
j_call: TRBJ2-4
d_call: TRBD2
clone_size: -
cdr3_nt: TGTGCCAGTAGTATCGGTAGCGGGGGGGCCGGGGCCAAAAACATTCAGTACTTC
cdr3_aa: CASSIGSGGAGAKNIQYF

v_call: TRBV4-2
j_call: TRBJ1-2
d_call: -
clone_size: -
cdr3_nt: TGTGCCAGCAGCCAAGACAGTTATAACTATGGCTACACCTTC
cdr3_aa: CASSQDSYNYGYTF

v_call: TRBV6-1
j_call: TRBJ2-3
d_call: -
clone_size: -
cdr3_nt: TGTGCCAGCAGTGAAGTCAGGGGTGCTAGCACAGATACGCAGTATTTT
cdr3_aa: CASSEVRGASTDTQYF

v_call: TRBV10-1
j_call: TRBJ2-2
d_call: -
clone_size: -
cdr3_nt: TGCGCCAGCAGTCCTTCTCGTTCCGGGGAGCTGTTTTTT
cdr3_aa: CASSPSRSGELFF

v_call: TRBV2
j_call: TRBJ2-1
d_call: TRBD2
clone_size: -
cdr3_nt: TGTGCCAGCAGTGAACCGGGAGCGGGAGGCCTCAATGAGCAGTTCTTC
cdr3_aa: CASSEPGAGGLNEQFF

v_call: TRBV9
j_call: TRBJ1-6
d_call: -
clone_size: -
cdr3_nt: TGTGCCAGCAGCGTAGGGACAGACAATTCACCCCTCCACTTT
cdr3_aa: CASSVGTDNSPLHF

v_call: TRBV5-1
j_call: TRBJ1-2
d_call: -
clone_size: -
cdr3_nt: TGCGCCAGCAGCTTGAACAACGGGAACTATGGCTACACCTTC
cdr3_aa: CASSLNNGNYGYTF

v_call: TRBV11-2
j_call: TRBJ2-1
d_call: -
clone_size: -
cdr3_nt: TGTGCCAGCAGCAAGACAGGAAAGGATTACAATGAGCAGTTCTTC
cdr3_aa: CASSKTGKDYNEQFF

v_call: TRBV15
j_call: TRBJ1-3
d_call: -
clone_size: -
cdr3_nt: TGTGCCACCAGCAGAGATGGGGGGGGCTCTGGAAACACCATATATTTT
cdr3_aa: CATSRDGGGSGNTIYF

v_call: TRBV4-3
j_call: TRBJ2-5
d_call: TRBD1
clone_size: -
cdr3_nt: TGCGCCAGCAGCCAGACCACAGGGGGGCCACAAGAGACCCAGTACTTC
cdr3_aa: CASSQTTGGPQETQYF

v_call: TRBV18
j_call: TRBJ1-5
d_call: -
clone_size: -
cdr3_nt: TGTGCCAGCTCCGCGGTCGGGAGCAATCAGCCCCAGCATTTT
cdr3_aa: CASSAVGSNQPQHF

v_call: TRBV18
j_call: TRBJ1-2
d_call: TRBD1
clone_size: -
cdr3_nt: TGTGCCAGCTCACCCCAAGGACAGGGGCGCACCCTAGCTAACTATGGCTACACCTTC
cdr3_aa: CASSPQGQGRTLANYGYTF

v_call: TRBV11-2
j_call: TRBJ2-5
d_call: -
clone_size: -
cdr3_nt: TGTGCCAGCAGCCCAATCGACAGGGGAGGGGGCAGAGGGCGAGAGACCCAGTACTTC
cdr3_aa: CASSPIDRGGGRGRETQYF

v_call: TRBV5-5
j_call: TRBJ1-3
d_call: -
clone_size: -
cdr3_nt: TGTGCCAGCAGGGGGGGGCCGGTAACCGCCTCTGGAAACACCATATATTTT
cdr3_aa: CASRGGPVTASGNTIYF

v_call: TRBV30
j_call: TRBJ1-1
d_call: TRBD1
clone_size: few
cdr3_nt: TGTGCCTGGACCCCTATTTCGACAGGGCGGACTGAAGCTTTCTTT
cdr3_aa: CAWTPISTGRTEAFF

v_call: TRBV27
j_call: TRBJ1-2
d_call: -
clone_size: -
cdr3_nt: TGTGCCAGCAGTTTCGAGCGGTACTATGGCTACACCTTC
cdr3_aa: CASSFERYYGYTF

v_call: TRBV6-5
j_call: TRBJ2-7
d_call: TRBD2
clone_size: -
cdr3_nt: TGTGCCAGCAGTTACTCAGGAGCGGGGGGCTACGAGCAGTACTTC
cdr3_aa: CASSYSGAGGYEQYF

v_call: TRBV18
j_call: TRBJ2-7
d_call: TRBD1
clone_size: once
cdr3_nt: TGTGCCAGCTCACGCCAGGCCGACAGGGTAGGGGCCTCCTACGAGCAGTACTTC
cdr3_aa: CASSRQADRVGASYEQYF

v_call: TRBV20-1
j_call: TRBJ2-7
d_call: -
clone_size: -
cdr3_nt: TGCAGTGCTAGGGGGGGATACGAGCAGTACTTC
cdr3_aa: CSARGGYEQYF

v_call: TRBV2
j_call: TRBJ1-6
d_call: -
clone_size: -
cdr3_nt: TGTGCCAGCAGCGAGAGAAACGGGACACCCCGCAGGCCCCTCCACTTT
cdr3_aa: CASSERNGTPRRPLHF